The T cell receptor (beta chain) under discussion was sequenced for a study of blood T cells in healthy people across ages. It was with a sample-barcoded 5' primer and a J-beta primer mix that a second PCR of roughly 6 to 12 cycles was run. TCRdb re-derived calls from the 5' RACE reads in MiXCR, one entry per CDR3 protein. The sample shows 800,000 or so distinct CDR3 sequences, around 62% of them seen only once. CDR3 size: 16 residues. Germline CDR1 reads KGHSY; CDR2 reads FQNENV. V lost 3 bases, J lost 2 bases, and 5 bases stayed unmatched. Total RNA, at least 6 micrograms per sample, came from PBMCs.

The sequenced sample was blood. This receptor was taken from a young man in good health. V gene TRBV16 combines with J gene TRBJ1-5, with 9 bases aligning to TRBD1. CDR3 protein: CASSQFRDRGNQPQHF. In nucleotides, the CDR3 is TGTGCCAGCAGCCAGTTCCGGGACAGGGGCAATCAGCCCCAGCATTTT.